A single sample gave rise to the 9 T cell receptor beta chains below, sequenced in a study of early T cells in non-severe SARS-CoV-2 infection. MiXCR, run by TCRdb on the 5' RACE reads, gives a single entry per CDR3 protein. The table lists about 81,000 distinct CDR3 sequences, roughly 6% of them singletons. The sample consisted of whole blood. These receptors were collected from an adult who was a healthcare worker with PCR-confirmed SARS-CoV-2 infection or an uninfected control (not recorded which).

This clonotype showed up many times. The gene calls are TRBV3-1 and TRBJ2-1; 7 nucleotides align to TRBD2. Trimming at V came to 2 bases and at J to 5 bases, leaving 9 bases not matched to a gene. The CDR3 loop spans 16 amino acids. Germline CDR1 LGHDT, CDR2 YNNKEL (reference sequence). In DNA form, the CDR3 reads TGTGCCAGCAGCCAACGCGGGAGCACGAGAAACAATGAGCAGTTCTTC. Amino acids: CASSQRGSTRNNEQFF.

This clonotype has a handful of counts. Mismatch with germline at one junction end may stem from a read error. This rearrangement joins TRBV7-9 to TRBJ2-1; tentative D call: TRBD2 (5 bases). Looked up from germline, CDR1 is SEHNR and CDR2 is FQNEAQ (reference sequence). CDR3 length: 14 residues. Here the CDR3 DNA reads TGTGCCAGCAACTTAGGAGGTGCGGACAATGAGCAGTTCTTC. Its protein is CASNLGGADNEQFF.

This rearrangement joins TRBV2 to TRBJ2-4; D gene unclear. This CDR3 has 11 residues. V lost 7 bases to trimming and J lost 7 bases, with 8 bases between them. From germline, CDR1 is SNHLY and CDR2 FYNNEI. CDR3 nucleotide sequence: TGTGCCAGCAAACGGGTTAACATTCAGTACTTC. It translates to CASKRVNIQYF.

This clonotype has only a few counts. V is TRBV5-6 and J is TRBJ1-1; no clear D gene. Germline CDR1 is SGHDT and CDR2 is YYEEEE. Trimming stripped 1 base from V and 0 bases from J, with 10 bases between. The CDR3 spans 15 residues. The DNA for the CDR3 is TGTGCCAGCAGCTTGCACAGAGCCATGAACACTGAAGCTTTCTTT. Translation gives CASSLHRAMNTEAFF.

This clonotype was counted between two and nine times. V is TRBV6-1 and J is TRBJ1-4; D is perhaps TRBD1 (5 bases). This CDR3 is 15 amino acids long. The V gene lost 2 bases and the J gene lost 5 bases, with 12 bases spanning the gap. Germline V CDR1 and CDR2: MNHNS, SASEGT. The CDR3 region is CASSETGRMNEKLFF. The DNA of the CDR3 is TGTGCCAGCAGTGAAACAGGACGGATGAATGAAAAACTGTTTTTT.

This clonotype was found many times. The chain joins TRBV18 to TRBJ1-1; TRBD1 matches at 10 bases. V shed 3 bases, J shed 5 bases, and the junction held 6 bases outside the gene matches. The germline V gene encodes CDR1 KGHSH and CDR2 LQKENI. The CDR3 covers 15 residues. CDR3 in DNA: TGTGCCAGCTCACCGTTAGGACAGGGGGATACTGAAGCTTTCTTT. It encodes CASSPLGQGDTEAFF. The variable domain in full, with the rest retrieved from reference TRBV18 and TRBJ1-1, is NAGVMQNPRHLVRRRGQEARLRCSPMKGHSHVYWYRQLPEEGLKFMVYLQKENIIDESGMPKERFSAEFPKEGPSILRIQQVVRGDSAAYFCASSPLGQGDTEAFFGQGTRLTVV.

The table lists this clonotype with a few counts. CDR3 amino acids: CASSSTGTRSDTQYF. The CDR3 DNA follows: TGTGCCAGCAGCTCGACCGGGACAAGGTCAGATACGCAGTATTTT. The chain links TRBV5-4 to TRBJ2-3; D is perhaps TRBD1 (6 bases). V lost 3 bases to trimming and J lost 4 bases, with 15 bases between them. The CDR3 extends over 15 amino acids. Germline lookup yields CDR1 SGHNT and CDR2 YYREEE (reference sequence).

This chain joins TRBV11-2 and TRBJ2-6; D possibly corresponds to TRBD2 (5 bases). The germline gives CDR1 SGHAT, CDR2 FQNNGV. Trimming took off 4 bases at V and 3 bases at J, with 7 bases between the two ends. There are 14 residues in the CDR3. CDR3 sequence (DNA): TGTGCCAGCAGCTGGGGAGTTGGGGCCAACGTCCTGACTTTC. This translates into CASSWGVGANVLTF. The entire variable domain, with the rest obtained from reference TRBV11-2 and TRBJ2-6, is as follows: EAGVAQSPRYKIIEKRQSVAFWCNPISGHATLYWYQQILGQGPKLLIQFQNNGVVDDSQLPKDRFSAERLKGVDSTLKIQPAKLEDSAVYLCASSWGVGANVLTFGAGSRLTVL.

This clonotype was seen repeatedly, ten times or more. The chain employs TRBV5-6 and TRBJ2-7, with TRBD1 identical over 9 bases. The CDR3 length is 16 residues. V gave up 4 bases and J gave up 2 bases; unmatched junction bases: 10. The germline V gene encodes CDR1 SGHDT and CDR2 YYEEEE. The CDR3 is CASSSYGTGPAYEQYF. CDR3 nucleotide sequence: TGTGCCAGCAGCAGCTACGGGACAGGGCCGGCCTACGAGCAGTACTTC.